These T cell receptor beta chains were read from a single sample in a study of OX40 agonist ivuxolimab in advanced cancers. Here immunoSEQ multiplex PCR was the method, and the copy in TCRdb shows in-frame clones only, minus some. The profile shows over 80,000 clones, around four fifths of them singletons. Sequencing used CD4+ or CD8+ T cells sorted from blood, obtained in a trial of the OX40 agonist ivuxolimab. These receptors were obtained from an adult with an advanced solid tumor such as melanoma, head and neck, liver or kidney cancer. Both conserved end residues are part of each CDR3. A D gene is named only where the DNA matches it firmly. Clone size appears in some rows only: once, few, many, or a class for an expanded clone.

d_call	v_call	clone_size	j_call	cdr3_aa	cdr3_nt
TRBD1	TRBV7-9	few	TRBJ2-7	CASSSPGQGRVEQYF	TGTGCCAGCAGCTCCCCGGGACAGGGACGGGTCGAGCAGTACTTC
.	TRBV7-2	.	TRBJ2-1	CASSPAWGNEQFF	TGTGCCAGCAGCCCAGCCTGGGGCAATGAGCAGTTCTTC
.	TRBV11-1	.	TRBJ1-1	CASSYRAWDTEAFF	TGTGCCAGCAGCTACAGGGCATGGGACACTGAAGCTTTCTTT
.	TRBV30	once	TRBJ1-1	CAWNAQPRTEAFF	TGTGCCTGGAACGCACAACCTCGCACTGAAGCTTTCTTT
TRBD2	TRBV2	.	TRBJ2-3	CASSEGASGGTDTQYF	TGTGCCAGCAGTGAAGGCGCTAGCGGGGGGACAGATACGCAGTATTTT
TRBD1	TRBV5-4	.	TRBJ2-3	CASSWDRGTDTQYF	TGTGCCAGCAGCTGGGACAGGGGAACAGATACGCAGTATTTT
.	TRBV28	.	TRBJ1-1	CASSSPRGPTEAFF	TGTGCCAGCAGTTCCCCCCGCGGGCCCACTGAAGCTTTCTTT
.	TRBV2	.	TRBJ2-2	CASSGYGELFF	TGTGCCAGCAGTGGATACGGGGAGCTGTTTTTT
.	TRBV7-9	few	TRBJ2-2	CASSLGDSYTGELFF	TGTGCCAGCAGCTTAGGAGATAGTTACACCGGGGAGCTGTTTTTT
TRBD1	TRBV10-2	once	TRBJ2-7	CASSPVGQGYEQYF	TGCGCCAGCTCGCCAGTAGGACAGGGCTACGAGCAGTACTTC
TRBD1	TRBV6-1	.	TRBJ1-2	CASSDNLNPGQGNYGYTF	TGTGCCAGCAGTGACAATTTAAATCCGGGACAGGGCAATTATGGCTACACCTTC
TRBD2	TRBV4-3	.	TRBJ2-1	CASSPSGLAGFLSYNEQFF	TGCGCCAGCAGCCCCTCGGGACTAGCGGGGTTTCTCTCCTACAATGAGCAGTTCTTC
.	TRBV5-1	few	TRBJ2-1	CASSFDFSSYNEQFF	TGCGCCAGCAGCTTCGACTTCAGCTCCTACAATGAGCAGTTCTTC
.	TRBV19	once	TRBJ2-6	CASSRGTPYSGANVLTF	TGTGCCAGTAGCCGGGGGACACCTTATTCTGGGGCCAACGTCCTGACTTTC
TRBD1	TRBV6-6	.	TRBJ1-1	CASSSGQRSTEAFF	TGTGCCAGCAGTTCGGGACAGCGATCCACTGAAGCTTTCTTT
.	TRBV6-5	.	TRBJ2-3	CASSPRGVLDTQYF	TGTGCCAGCAGTCCTAGAGGGGTTCTAGATACGCAGTATTTT
TRBD1	TRBV6-5	.	TRBJ2-2	CASSYFGTVNTGELFF	TGTGCCAGCAGTTACTTCGGGACAGTGAACACCGGGGAGCTGTTTTTT
TRBD2	TRBV7-9	.	TRBJ2-3	CASSPSLAGATDTQYF	TGTGCCAGCAGCCCCAGTTTAGCGGGGGCCACAGATACGCAGTATTTT
TRBD2	TRBV5-6	.	TRBJ2-2	CASSLRLAGNTGELFF	TGTGCCAGCAGCTTGCGACTAGCGGGGAACACCGGGGAGCTGTTTTTT
.	TRBV6-5	once	TRBJ1-2	CASNGEGFNGYTF	TGTGCCAGCAATGGTGAAGGGTTTAATGGCTACACCTTC